Following are 26 T cell receptor beta chains from one sample sequenced in a study of blood T cell repertoires in COVID-19. Sequenced by immunoSEQ multiplex PCR; TCRdb stores in-frame clones only, minus some. The table shows 40,000 or so clones, with 92% occurring only once. Sequencing was performed on peripheral blood. The receptors were gathered from a human donor in a cohort sampled during active COVID-19.

The chain recombines TRBV18 with TRBJ1-6; 7 positions agree with TRBD1. The V and J ends lost 3 bases and 9 bases, in that order; junction bases with no gene match: 11. CDR1 and CDR2 from the germline V gene are KGHSH and LQKENI. The CDR3 contains 16 residues. The CDR3 region has the DNA TGTGCCAGCTCACCTTCCGGCCCCAGGGGGACTTCACCCCTCCACTTT. Protein product: CASSPSGPRGTSPLHF.

The chain has TRBV6-4 and TRBJ2-1; 9 bases map to TRBD1. Germline values: CDR1 MRHNA, CDR2 SNTAGT. The CDR3 runs to 16 residues. J lost 4 bases, V lost 2 bases, and 6 bases had no gene match. CDR3 nucleotide sequence: TGTGCCAGCAGTGACGGAAGGGGACAGGGTTACAATGAGCAGTTCTTC. Its translation: CASSDGRGQGYNEQFF.

V is TRBV12-3 or TRBV12-4 and J is TRBJ1-1; no definite D call. V lost 3 bases and J 6 bases, leaving 11 bases between the germline ends. There are 13 residues in the CDR3. The CDR3 DNA reads as TGTGCCAGCAGTTTCCTCCAGTTTTCTGAAGCTTTCTTT. Protein: CASSFLQFSEAFF.

The rearrangement links TRBV9 to TRBJ1-1; 9 bases are shared with TRBD1. Germline loops: CDR1 SGDLS, CDR2 YYNGEE. Trimming at V came to 4 bases and at J to 5 bases, leaving 9 bases not matched to a gene. CDR3 length: 15 amino acids. DNA for the CDR3: TGTGCCAGCAGCCAAATGGGACAGGGAGAAACTGAAGCTTTCTTT. Amino acids: CASSQMGQGETEAFF. Drawing the rest from reference TRBV9 and TRBJ1-1, the complete variable domain is DSGVTQTPKHLITATGQRVTLRCSPRSGDLSVYWYQQSLDQGLQFLIQYYNGEERAKGNILERFSAQQFPDLHSELNLSSLELGDSALYFCASSQMGQGETEAFFGQGTRLTVV.

The chain joins TRBV3-1 (or the pseudogene TRBV3-2) to TRBJ1-4; tentatively, D is TRBD1 (5 bases). This CDR3 has 15 amino acids. The germline CDR1 and CDR2 sequences are LGHDT and YNNKEL (reference sequence). Between the trimmed V and J ends, which lost 3 bases and 0 bases, there was a span of 8 bases. The CDR3 protein is CASSQGLATNEKLFF. In DNA form, the CDR3 reads TGTGCCAGCAGCCAGGGACTTGCAACTAATGAAAAACTGTTTTTT.

The genes are TRBV11-2 and TRBJ2-5; the D gene is possibly TRBD2 (6 bases). Germline V CDR1 and CDR2: SGHAT, FQNNGV. V was shortened by 4 bases and J by 1 base, with 13 bases between the two germline ends. This CDR3 has 15 residues. CDR3 coding DNA: TGTGCCAGCAGCTATAGCGACGGGGGCCAAGAGACCCAGTACTTC. Amino acids: CASSYSDGGQETQYF.

The V gene is TRBV27, the J gene TRBJ2-1, with 11 bases aligning to TRBD2. The CDR3 totals 16 residues. With 5 bases clipped from V and 4 bases from J, the junction kept 7 bases outside the gene matches. Germline CDR1 is MNHEY and CDR2 is SMNVEV (reference sequence). Here the CDR3 DNA reads TGTGCCAGCAGTCCGCTAGCGGGAGGTATATACAATGAGCAGTTCTTC. This codes for CASSPLAGGIYNEQFF.

V usage is TRBV10-3 and J usage is TRBJ2-3; 12 bases are shared with TRBD2. CDR1 is ENHRY, CDR2 SYGVKD, per germline. The CDR3 runs to 14 residues. V gave up 6 bases and J gave up 11 bases; unmatched junction bases: 9. The CDR3 sequence: CAIRTSGGQIKQYF. CDR3 in DNA: TGTGCCATCAGGACTAGCGGGGGCCAGATAAAGCAGTATTTT.

The gene calls are TRBV19 and TRBJ2-4; D unclear. The germline CDR1 and CDR2 sequences are LNHDA and SQIVND (reference sequence). The V and J ends lost 4 bases and 7 bases respectively, with 14 bases between them. This CDR3 is built from 14 residues. CDR3 nucleotides: TGTGCCAGTAGTAAAGCCTTCGGTGCTAACATTCAGTACTTC. It is translated as CASSKAFGANIQYF. Together with reference TRBV19 and TRBJ2-4, the CDR3 gives the full variable domain: DGGITQSPKYLFRKEGQNVTLSCEQNLNHDAMYWYRQDPGQGLRLIYYSQIVNDFQKGDIAEGYSVSREKKESFPLTVTSAQKNPTAFYLCASSKAFGANIQYFGAGTRLSVL.

This clone occurred once. The CDR3 region is CASSLSGRGEETQYF. The CDR3 region has the DNA TGCGCCAGCAGCTTGTCAGGCAGGGGGGAAGAGACCCAGTACTTC. The gene calls are TRBV5-1 and TRBJ2-5; perhaps TRBD1 as D (7 bases). Trimming removed 1 base from V and 3 bases from J, with 13 bases in between. The CDR3 contains 15 residues. Germline CDR1 and CDR2: SGHRS and YFSETQ.

V is TRBV7-6 and J is TRBJ2-2; the match to TRBD2 covers 14 bases. The trim removed 3 bases at V and 4 bases at J, leaving 4 bases unmatched. The CDR3 covers 17 residues. Germline V gene sequence: CDR1 SGHVS, CDR2 FNYEAQ. CDR3 sequence: CASSLGLAGERTGELFF. CDR3 nucleotides: TGTGCCAGCAGCTTGGGACTAGCGGGGGAGCGCACCGGGGAGCTGTTTTTT.

This chain links TRBV6-6 with TRBJ1-1; D uncertain. Germline V gives CDR1 MNHNY, CDR2 SVGAGI (reference sequence). V was clipped by 5 bases and J by 6 bases, with 13 bases between them. The CDR3 is 13 residues long. DNA of the CDR3: TGTGCCAGCAGTGCCTCGGGGATCGCTGAAGCTTTCTTT. Translating it yields CASSASGIAEAFF.

CDR3 sequence reads: CATTRAHRGREGQYEQYF. CDR3 in DNA: TGTGCCACGACTCGGGCTCACCGGGGGCGGGAGGGCCAATACGAGCAGTACTTC. The rearrangement uses TRBV10-3 and TRBJ2-7, with 9 bases matching TRBD2. Trimming took 10 bases from V and 4 from J; bases not matched to a gene: 23. Germline V gene data show CDR1 as ENHRY and CDR2 as SYGVKD. The CDR3 consists of 18 residues.

The chain is built from TRBV3-1 (or the pseudogene TRBV3-2) and TRBJ2-7, with D perhaps matching TRBD1 (6 bases). CDR1 and CDR2 from the germline V gene are LGHDT and YNNKEL (reference sequence). The CDR3 has 13 amino acids. Deletions cut 8 bases from V and 6 bases from J, with 17 bases between. CDR3 DNA sequence: TGTGCCAGCCTCTCTCGAGGGGGTCGCGAGCAGTACTTC. As protein: CASLSRGGREQYF.

The genes are TRBV5-4 and TRBJ2-3; TRBD2 agrees at 9 bases. In germline, CDR1 is SGHNT, CDR2 YYREEE (reference sequence). V was pared by 0 bases and J by 0 bases, with 2 bases of the junction left unmatched. This CDR3 contains 16 residues. The CDR3 nucleotides read TGTGCCAGCAGCTTGGCTAGCGGGGTTAGCACAGATACGCAGTATTTT. Encoded protein: CASSLASGVSTDTQYF.

The chain carries TRBV7-9 and TRBJ1-4; a weak D match, TRBD1 (6 bases). Germline V gives CDR1 SEHNR, CDR2 FQNEAQ (reference sequence). Deletions cut 5 bases from V and 6 bases from J, with 16 bases between. The CDR3 has 15 amino acids. In DNA, the CDR3 is TGTGCCAGCAGCCCCAGACAGGACGTCTATGAAAAACTGTTTTTT. This gives the protein CASSPRQDVYEKLFF.

The V gene is TRBV11-2, the J gene TRBJ2-7; 11 nucleotides agree with TRBD2. The V segment lost 3 bases and the J segment 6 bases; nucleotides outside the gene matches: 4. CDR1 SGHAT and CDR2 FQNNGV come from the germline V gene. The CDR3 contains 14 residues. The CDR3 region is CASSFSGRASEQYF. The CDR3 bases are TGTGCCAGCAGCTTTAGCGGGAGGGCATCCGAGCAGTACTTC.

Details on this clone: One end of the junction does not line up with germline, which may come from a read error. The chain combines TRBV7-8 with TRBJ2-3; 9 bases line up with TRBD1. Germline CDR1 SGHVS, CDR2 FQNEAQ. The CDR3 runs 16 residues. CDR3: CASSLAGDRVTNTQYF. DNA of the CDR3: TGTGCCAGCAGCTTAGCAGGGGACAGGGTCACAAATACGCAGTATTTT.

This chain uses TRBV3-1 (or the pseudogene TRBV3-2) with TRBJ1-6; 8 nucleotides line up with TRBD1. The germline gives CDR1 LGHDT, CDR2 YNNKEL (reference sequence). The V segment lost 4 bases and the J segment 8 bases; nucleotides outside the gene matches: 7. CDR3 length: 15 amino acids. CDR3 sequence: CASSLRDRSDSPLHF. CDR3 nucleotides: TGTGCCAGCAGCCTCCGGGACAGGTCGGATTCACCCCTCCACTTT.

The genes are TRBV5-4 and TRBJ1-4; D not resolved. V was shortened by 5 bases and J by 5 bases, with 13 bases between the two germline ends. The V gene's germline CDR1 is SGHNT and CDR2 YYREEE (reference sequence). The CDR3 spans 14 residues. The CDR3 nucleotides are TGTGCCAGCAGTTTACCGGGGAGAAATGAAAAACTGTTTTTT. This codes for CASSLPGRNEKLFF.

This chain connects TRBV18 to TRBJ1-3; maybe TRBD1 (6 bases). This CDR3 has 14 residues. Germline CDR1 and CDR2: KGHSH and LQKENI. The V and J ends lost 2 bases and 4 bases respectively, with 9 bases between them. The CDR3 sequence is CASSPTGPGNTIYF. The CDR3 region has the DNA TGTGCCAGCTCACCAACAGGGCCCGGAAACACCATATATTTT.

The rearrangement joins TRBV4-1 to TRBJ1-4, with a tentative D call TRBD1 (5 bases). The V end was cut by 5 bases, the J end by 3 bases, with 28 bases between. Germline V gene sequence: CDR1 MGHRA, CDR2 YSYEKL. The CDR3 length is 20 residues. CDR3 nucleotides: TGCGCCAGCAGCTGGCGATTTGGGCAGGGTAGTCGGTTTGCTAATGAAAAACTGTTTTTT. It yields the protein CASSWRFGQGSRFANEKLFF.

This chain links TRBV6-1 with TRBJ2-7; D remains unclear. The CDR3 runs 12 residues. Trimming took 8 bases from V and 4 from J, leaving 12 bases between them. The germline V gene has CDR1 MNHNS and CDR2 SASEGT. In DNA form, the CDR3 reads TGTGCCAGCGGAGAAGCCTCTTACGAGCAGTACTTC. Amino acid sequence: CASGEASYEQYF.

This clone was observed a single time. V and J are TRBV7-2 and TRBJ2-7, with D tentatively TRBD2 (5 bases). This CDR3 spans 12 amino acids. V was pared by 5 bases and J by 0 bases, with 5 bases between. In germline, CDR1 is SGHTA, CDR2 FQGNSA. The CDR3 DNA is TGTGCCAGCAGCGGGAGCTCCTACGAGCAGTACTTC. Translated: CASSGSSYEQYF.

This clone was seen more than once but under ten times. The chain is built from TRBV24-1 and TRBJ2-3; 9 bases match TRBD2. Trimming removed 10 bases from V and 6 bases from J; junction bases left unmatched: 7. This CDR3 comprises 13 residues. From germline, CDR1 is KGHDR and CDR2 SFDVKD. CDR3 region: CATSSAGGDTQYF. CDR3 in DNA: TGTGCCACTTCTAGCGCGGGAGGGGATACGCAGTATTTT.

The chain is built from TRBV11-2 and TRBJ1-1; D gene unclear. Germline CDR1 and CDR2: SGHAT and FQNNGV. The CDR3 is 15 residues long. Deletions cut 5 bases from V and 1 base from J, with 14 bases between. CDR3 nucleotide sequence: TGTGCCAGCAGCGCGGACGGAGGATGGAACACTGAAGCTTTCTTT. Its translation is CASSADGGWNTEAFF.